One sample yielded the 5 T cell receptor beta chains listed below, sequenced in a study of human T cells and chemical hapten exposure. Treatment specified: therapeutic diphenylcyclopropenone sensitization with weekly scalp DPC. During construction of the library, unique molecular identifiers were attached to individual cDNA molecules for quantitative, reproducible TCR counting. TCRdb analysed the reads with MiXCR anew, one entry per CDR3 protein. The table has under 4,000 distinct CDR3 sequences, around 48% seen once; the top ten hold roughly 5.9%. This material consisted of whole blood, taken before DPC sensitization or 2, 6, or about 24 weeks after (not recorded which). Receptor source: an adult with alopecia areata. Some clones in this sample may be carry-over from other donors' samples. This table probably holds off-target reads from a library built for another chain.

The chain combines TRBV12-3 or TRBV12-4 with TRBJ2-5; weak D call: TRBD1 (8 bases). Deletions cut 6 bases from V and 5 bases from J, with 16 bases between. The CDR3 extends over 14 amino acids. The CDR3 DNA sequence: TGTGCCAGCAGACCTGGACAGGGAGGGGAGACCCAGTACTTC. Residues: CASRPGQGGETQYF.

This clonotype showed up just a few times. DNA of the CDR3: TGTGCCAGCAGCCAAGGGACCGGAGGGATTGAAGCTTTCTTT. Protein product: CASSQGTGGIEAFF. V usage is TRBV3-1 and J usage is TRBJ1-1, with D unresolved. V gave up 1 base and J gave up 7 bases, with 13 bases separating them. The CDR3 spans 14 residues. Germline V gene lookup returns CDR1 LGHDT and CDR2 YNNKEL (reference sequence).

The V call is TRBV3-1, the J call TRBJ2-1, with 7 bases lining up with TRBD1. After removal of 5 bases from V and 5 bases from J, the junction contained 6 bases not matched to a gene. The CDR3 loop spans 14 amino acids. Per the germline V gene, CDR1 is LGHDT and CDR2 is YNNKEL (reference sequence). CDR3 coding DNA: TGTGCCAGCAGCGGGACAGCTGGAAACAATGAGCAGTTCTTC. Translated: CASSGTAGNNEQFF.

The chain uses TRBV5-1 and TRBJ2-1; perhaps TRBD1 as D (5 bases). V was trimmed by 4 bases and J by 6 bases, leaving 14 bases between them. Germline-derived CDR1 and CDR2 are SGHRS and YFSETQ. This CDR3 is built from 14 residues. The DNA of the CDR3 is TGCGCCAGCAGCCTCAGACAGTGGAGCAATGAGCAGTTCTTC. It codes for CASSLRQWSNEQFF.

The genes are TRBV6-5 and TRBJ2-3; perhaps TRBD1 as D (5 bases). Germline assignment: CDR1 MNHEY and CDR2 SVGAGI. The CDR3 covers 13 residues. The germline V and J ends were trimmed by 0 bases and 7 bases, with 8 bases remaining between them. CDR3 bases: TGTGCCAGCAGTTACTCGACAGCCAATACGCAGTATTTT. Protein product: CASSYSTANTQYF.